One sample yielded the 8 T cell receptor beta chains listed below, sequenced in a study of T cells in Graves' hyperthyroidism and ophthalmopathy. The investigators amplified TCR beta CDR3 regions from RNA transcripts. HTBI primers drove first-round RT-PCR of the TCR CDR3. TCRdb redid the calling of the multiplex PCR reads with MiXCR, one entry per CDR3 protein. This table has more than 50,000 distinct CDR3 sequences, around 50% appearing once. The sequencing sample was made of blood. The receptor set was obtained from a woman aged 25 to 39 with Graves' ophthalmopathy.

Many counts were recorded for this clonotype. The chain is built from TRBV7-9 and TRBJ2-3, with D perhaps TRBD1 or TRBD2 (5 bases each). CDR1 is SEHNR and CDR2 is FQNEAQ in the germline V gene (reference sequence). The CDR3 is 17 residues long. V was shortened by 5 bases and J by 0 bases, with 18 bases between the two germline ends. The CDR3 region has the DNA TGTGCCAGCAGCCCCCCCGGGGCACAGTTTAGCACAGATACGCAGTATTTT. Amino acid sequence: CASSPPGAQFSTDTQYF.

This clonotype came up many times. V gene TRBV12-3 or TRBV12-4 combines with J gene TRBJ2-2; TRBD1 agrees at 12 bases. V shed 5 bases and J 7 bases; nucleotides not matched to a gene: 8. The CDR3 runs to 16 residues. The CDR3 protein is CASSHSGQGAFGELFF. For the CDR3, the DNA is TGTGCCAGCAGTCATTCGGGACAGGGGGCTTTCGGGGAGCTGTTTTTT.

This clonotype was observed many times. DNA of the CDR3: TGCAGCGTCGGGAGGAACACCGGGGAGCTGTTTTTT. It specifies CSVGRNTGELFF. The chain uses TRBV29-1 and TRBJ2-2, with D tentatively TRBD2 (6 bases). The germline V and J ends were trimmed by 6 bases and 1 base, with 6 bases remaining between them. This CDR3 is built from 12 residues. In germline, CDR1 is SQVTM, CDR2 ANQGSEA.

This clonotype was counted many times. The chain couples TRBV5-1 to TRBJ2-1, with D hard to call. V dropped 0 bases and J dropped 5 bases, with 15 bases sitting between them. This CDR3 contains 16 residues. CDR1 and CDR2 (germline): SGHRS, YFSETQ. The CDR3 DNA reads as TGCGCCAGCAGCTTGGATAGGGTAGTGGTACACAATGAGCAGTTCTTC. Its translation is CASSLDRVVVHNEQFF.

This clonotype showed up many times. A much more abundant neighbour one base away suggests this may be a read error. The rearrangement links TRBV27 to TRBJ1-3; D remains ambiguous. The CDR3 extends over 12 amino acids. Germline V gives CDR1 MNHEY, CDR2 SMNVEV (reference sequence). The V end was cut by 6 bases, the J end by 0 bases, with 3 bases between. The CDR3 loop reads CASRSSGNTIYF. For the CDR3, the DNA is TGTGCCAGCAGGAGCTCTGGAAACACCATATATTTT.

Notes on this clonotype: At one boundary the junction diverges from the germline segment, which might be a read error. The chain links TRBV3-1 to TRBJ1-1; maybe TRBD1 (5 bases). Germline CDR1 reads LGHDT; CDR2 reads YNNKEL (reference sequence). CDR3 length: 14 amino acids. CDR3 loop: CASNPAGGNPEAFF. In nucleotides, the CDR3 is TGTGCCAGCAATCCTGCGGGGGGGAACCCTGAAGCTTTCTTT.

At least ten counts were recorded for this clonotype. This chain joins TRBV30 and TRBJ2-1, with D unresolved. Germline V gene sequence: CDR1 GTSNPN, CDR2 SVGIG (reference sequence). Trimming removed 3 bases at V and 12 bases at J, with 12 bases between. The CDR3 is 11 residues long. CDR3 loop: CAWSRPSRQFF. The DNA of the CDR3 is TGTGCCTGGAGCAGACCCAGTCGGCAGTTCTTC.

This clonotype was observed many times. The chain is built from TRBV12-3 or TRBV12-4 and TRBJ2-7; tentative D call: TRBD2 (6 bases). The CDR3 is 14 residues long. Trimming removed 4 bases at V and 5 bases at J, with 15 bases between. CDR3 nucleotide sequence: TGTGCCAGCAGTTGGAGGGGCGGAAAGAACGAGCAGTACTTC. It codes for CASSWRGGKNEQYF.